This TCR beta chain was sequenced for a study of blood T cell repertoires in COVID-19. Original methodology: Estimation of nucleated cell counts was performed using reference gene primer amplification. TCRdb's table, derived via immunoSEQ multiplex PCR, lists solely in-frame clones and lacks some. V and J calls and clone size are copied from that table; D and trimming were computed from the DNA. The table includes some 300,000 clones, nearly 90% detected once. This clone came up once. V lost 0 bases, J lost 4 bases, and 1 base stayed unmatched. From germline, CDR1 is SGHNT and CDR2 YYREEE (reference sequence). This CDR3 is 16 amino acids long.

Specimen: PBMCs or T cells enriched from blood (not recorded which). The TCR sequence derives from a woman between 18 and 30 years old with acute COVID-19. The chain combines TRBV5-4 with TRBJ2-1, with 13 positions matching TRBD2. The CDR3, as DNA: TGTGCCAGCAGCTTGGTGGGACTAGCGGGATACAATGAGCAGTTCTTC. This encodes CASSLVGLAGYNEQFF. Full variable domain (remainder filled in from reference TRBV5-4 and TRBJ2-1): ETGVTQSPTHLIKTRGQQVTLRCSSQSGHNTVSWYQQALGQGPQFIFQYYREEENGRGNFPPRFSGLQFPNYSSELNVNALELDDSALYLCASSLVGLAGYNEQFFGPGTRLTVL.